The source of this T cell receptor (beta chain) is a study of control samples from healthy donors and cancer patients. The method was immunoSEQ multiplex PCR; TCRdb's version includes in-frame clones alone and lacks a portion of them. The top ten hold under 4.5% of the sample, which has tens of thousands of clones, less than 90% seen once. CDR1 LNHDA and CDR2 SQIVND come from the germline V gene (reference sequence). Trimming cost V 7 bases and J 5 bases; bases outside gene matches: 7. The CDR3 totals 14 residues. The rearrangement uses TRBV19 and TRBJ2-2; TRBD2 aligns across 7 bases. Material: blood. This clonotype was obtained from a woman aged 50 to 60 in good health. CDR3 residues: CASKRDSTTGELFF. CDR3 in DNA: TGTGCCAGTAAGCGGGACTCCACTACCGGGGAGCTGTTTTTT.